The clone carrying this T cell receptor (beta chain) was seen just once. Antigen specificity is unknown. The CDR3 covers 14 residues. Germline V gene data show CDR1 as SGHKS and CDR2 as YYEKEE (reference sequence). The V and J ends lost 4 bases and 2 bases respectively, with 13 bases between them. The data were taken from a study of cytomegalovirus exposure and HLA in healthy donors. General observations from the study: Among TCR sequences, most were rare, though some public TCRs appeared in many donors. Per a prior analysis, the majority of TCR beta V segments were productive roughly 90% or roughly 30% of the time. Reportedly, a later analysis found an Asian-associated ancestry cluster had fewer N-insertions than the roughly 700-donor mean.

The PCR was carried out with 60 Vbeta primers and 13 Jbeta primers. Profiling relied on immunoSEQ multiplex PCR, and the TCRdb table lists in-frame clones only, not all of them. Counted here are 90,000 to 150,000 clones, about 72% occurring once; the ten biggest clones make up about 16%. The chain recombines TRBV5-5 with TRBJ2-7; D may be TRBD2 (6 bases). This clonotype was sampled from a man aged 50-59 years in good health and CMV-seropositive. The sample comprised PBMCs. CDR3: CASSPGLLPYEQYF. The CDR3 coding sequence is TGTGCCAGCAGCCCGGGACTTCTGCCCTACGAGCAGTACTTC. The full variable domain, in which reference TRBV5-5 and TRBJ2-7 provide the parts outside the CDR3, is DAGVTQSPTHLIKTRGQQVTLRCSPISGHKSVSWYQQVLGQGPQFIFQYYEKEERGRGNFPDRFSARQFPNYSSELNVNALLLGDSALYLCASSPGLLPYEQYFGPGTRLTVT.